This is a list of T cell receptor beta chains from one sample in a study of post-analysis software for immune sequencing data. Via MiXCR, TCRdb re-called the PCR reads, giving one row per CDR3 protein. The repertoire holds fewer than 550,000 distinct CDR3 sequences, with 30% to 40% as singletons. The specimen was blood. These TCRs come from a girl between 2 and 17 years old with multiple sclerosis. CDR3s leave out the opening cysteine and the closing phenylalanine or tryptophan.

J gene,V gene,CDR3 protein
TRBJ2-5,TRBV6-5,ASSYSTSGGRVTQY
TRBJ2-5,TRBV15,ATSRDRDWGWETQY
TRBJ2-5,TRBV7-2,ASSLGVLSGGARETQY
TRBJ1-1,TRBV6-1,ASIQGFSTEAF
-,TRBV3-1,ASSRGPPPNLETQY
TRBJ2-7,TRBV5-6,ASSPPDGPYEQY
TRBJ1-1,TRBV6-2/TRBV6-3,ASSYSTWNTEAF
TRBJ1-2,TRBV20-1,SAPTGGRNYGYT
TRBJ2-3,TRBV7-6,ASSLDGQGMDTQY
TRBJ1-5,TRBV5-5,ASSSLDFNQPQH
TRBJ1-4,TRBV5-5,ASSFSSRGEEKLF
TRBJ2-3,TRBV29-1,SVEPGTVTDTQY
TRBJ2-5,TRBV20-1,SASPAQETQY
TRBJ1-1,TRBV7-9,ASSLQQGAGGTEAF
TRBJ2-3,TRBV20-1,SASQGADADTQY
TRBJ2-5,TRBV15,ATSTVLDRDQETQY
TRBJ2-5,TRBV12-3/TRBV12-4,ASSLGQGFQETQY
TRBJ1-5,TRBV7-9,ASSRDRSNRPQH
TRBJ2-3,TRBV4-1,ASSQGPAKYTDTQY
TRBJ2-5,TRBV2,ASSERRTGQDPPY
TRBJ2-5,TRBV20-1,SARDQGGGRETQY
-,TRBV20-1,SAPSRDNSYEQY
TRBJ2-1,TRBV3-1,ASSYAGTSGGEQF
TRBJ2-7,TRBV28,TSSYSRGTSYEQY
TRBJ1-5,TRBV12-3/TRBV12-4,ASSFGRADQPQH
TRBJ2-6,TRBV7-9,ASSLGQRRSGANVLT
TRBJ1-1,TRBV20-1,SARDRVSNTEAF
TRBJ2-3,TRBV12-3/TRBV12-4,ASSGQGTTDTQY
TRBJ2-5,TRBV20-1,SANSGQHPQETQY
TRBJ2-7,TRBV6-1,ASNEHILLNYEQY
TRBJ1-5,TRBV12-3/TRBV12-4,ASSYQDQPQH
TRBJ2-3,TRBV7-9,ASSLVGNVGTDTQY
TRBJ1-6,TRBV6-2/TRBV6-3,ASNQGSSSPLH
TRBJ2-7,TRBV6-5,ASSYSRTRAKAQY
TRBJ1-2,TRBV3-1,ASSQEFGGYT
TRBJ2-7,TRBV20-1,SARDFLHPRDEQY
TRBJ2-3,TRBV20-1,SASRGDTQY
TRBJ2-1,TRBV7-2,ASSLNRASEQF
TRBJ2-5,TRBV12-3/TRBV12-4,ASSRAGRFTWARETQY
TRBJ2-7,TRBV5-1,ASSSRGQGEQY
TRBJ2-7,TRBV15,ATSRTGTGKMYEQY
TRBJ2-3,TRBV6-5,ASSRIGTSQGTQY
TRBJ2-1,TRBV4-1,ASSPSRASGGKNEQF
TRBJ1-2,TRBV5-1,ASSLEGQGLYGYT
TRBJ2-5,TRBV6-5,ASSGTSGVPTEQY
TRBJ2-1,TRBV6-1,ASSQTTLAAYTEQF
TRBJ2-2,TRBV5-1,ASSTLGGYTGELF
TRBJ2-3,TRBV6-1,ASSVGASTDTQY
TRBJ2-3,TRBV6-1,ASESMNGGTDTQY
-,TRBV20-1,SAPRVVRLDGGEQY
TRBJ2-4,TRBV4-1,ASSQDQTVYQLY